These 20 T cell receptor beta chains came from one sample sequenced in a study of control samples from healthy donors and cancer patients. Repertoires were generated with immunoSEQ multiplex PCR, while TCRdb's copy carries only in-frame clones and drops some. The sample contains tens of thousands of clones, more than 85% of which appear only once. The sequenced material came from PBMCs. All receptors derive from a woman in her thirties or forties with head and neck cancer.

By its share, this clone is medium-sized. This chain connects TRBV6-1 to TRBJ1-6; perhaps TRBD1 as D (5 bases). V lost 3 bases and J 8 bases, leaving 11 bases between the germline ends. CDR1 MNHNS and CDR2 SASEGT come from the germline V gene. The CDR3 loop spans 14 amino acids. Here the CDR3 reads CASSDRAGDSPLHF. CDR3 DNA sequence: TGTGCCAGCAGTGACAGGGCCGGGGATTCACCCCTCCACTTT.

The rearrangement uses TRBV21-1 and TRBJ1-5. TRBV21-1 is marked as a pseudogene. The CDR3 runs to 16 residues. Here the CDR3 DNA reads TGTGCCAGCAGCAACAAGGCAAGGGGAGGCAATCAGCCCCAGCATTTT. Its translation is CASSNKARGGNQPQHF.

This chain uses TRBV2 with TRBJ2-1, with TRBD2 matching over 12 bases. The V gene end was trimmed by 2 bases and the J gene end by 8 bases; junction bases not matched to a gene: 7. Germline values: CDR1 SNHLY, CDR2 FYNNEI. There are 16 residues in the CDR3. The CDR3 loop reads CASSERGTSGLYEQFF. CDR3 nucleotides: TGTGCCAGCAGTGAAAGGGGGACTAGCGGGTTGTATGAGCAGTTCTTC. The full variable domain, its missing parts supplied by reference TRBV2 and TRBJ2-1, is EPEVTQTPSHQVTQMGQEVILRCVPISNHLYFYWYRQILGQKVEFLVSFYNNEISEKSEIFDDQFSVERPDGSNFTLKIRSTKLEDSAMYFCASSERGTSGLYEQFFGPGTRLTVL.

The genes are TRBV15 and TRBJ2-7, with D uncertain. CDR1 and CDR2 (germline): LNHNV, YYDKDF (reference sequence). Trimming stripped 3 bases from V and 3 bases from J, with 9 bases between. This CDR3 comprises 13 residues. CDR3 coding DNA: TGTGCCACCAGCAGGACGTTGGGCTACGAGCAGTACTTC. It is translated as CATSRTLGYEQYF.

The genes are TRBV7-9 and TRBJ1-5, with 8 bases fitting TRBD1. This CDR3 region has 17 residues. Looked up from germline, CDR1 is SEHNR and CDR2 is FQNEAQ (reference sequence). The V and J ends lost 4 bases and 4 bases, in that order; junction bases with no gene match: 12. CDR3 sequence reads: CASSSAGGGGRNQPQHF. DNA for the CDR3: TGTGCCAGCAGCTCGGCAGGGGGCGGTGGCCGTAATCAGCCCCAGCATTTT.

This clone has a single count. The chain couples TRBV2 to TRBJ1-4; D not certain. CDR1 and CDR2 from the germline V gene are SNHLY and FYNNEI. V shed 0 bases and J shed 7 bases, with 0 bases lying between them. This CDR3 region has 11 residues. This CDR3 is CASSEAEKLFF. CDR3 in DNA: TGTGCCAGCAGTGAAGCTGAAAAACTGTTTTTT.

The chain carries TRBV14 and TRBJ2-5; D remains ambiguous. Germline CDR1 reads SGHDN; CDR2 reads FVKESK. This CDR3 comprises 12 residues. Trimming removed 3 bases from V and 6 bases from J, with 8 bases in between. The CDR3 loop reads CASSQNRQTQYF. The CDR3 nucleotides are TGTGCCAGCAGCCAGAATCGCCAGACCCAGTACTTC.

This chain uses TRBV6-1 with TRBJ1-1, with 9 bases aligning to TRBD1. Germline V gives CDR1 MNHNS, CDR2 SASEGT. The CDR3 loop spans 16 amino acids. V gave up 3 bases and J gave up 5 bases; unmatched junction bases: 10. CDR3 bases: TGTGCCAGCAGTGACTACAGGGGGCCCCTAGGGACTGAAGCTTTCTTT. This encodes CASSDYRGPLGTEAFF.

This sequence joins TRBV2 and TRBJ2-7; 10 bases align to TRBD2. Per the germline V gene, CDR1 is SNHLY and CDR2 is FYNNEI. V lost 6 bases to trimming and J lost 2 bases; unmatched junction nucleotides: 10. The CDR3 is 16 residues long. The CDR3 sequence: CASRMNRLAGAYEQYF. The CDR3 DNA reads TGTGCCAGCAGGATGAACAGGCTAGCGGGGGCCTACGAGCAGTACTTC.

The rearrangement links TRBV3-1 (or the pseudogene TRBV3-2) to TRBJ2-3; D not certain. Trimming shortened V by 1 base and J by 2 bases, and 4 bases separated the two germline ends. The CDR3 has 13 amino acids. The germline V gene has CDR1 LGHDT and CDR2 YNNKEL (reference sequence). CDR3 bases: TGTGCCAGCAGCCAAGCACCCACAGATACGCAGTATTTT. Translating it yields CASSQAPTDTQYF.

The gene calls are TRBV5-4 and TRBJ2-7; TRBD2 agrees at 12 bases. The length of the CDR3 is 16 residues. V gave up 0 bases and J gave up 6 bases; unmatched junction bases: 7. Looked up from germline, CDR1 is SGHNT and CDR2 is YYREEE (reference sequence). CDR3 sequence (DNA): TGTGCCAGCAGCTTGGGTCTCCTAGCGGGGGGGCTCGAGCAGTACTTC. It encodes CASSLGLLAGGLEQYF.

The CDR3 bases are TGTGCCAGCAGCCAATCGGGACACCTCCCGCGGGAGCAGTACTTC. This translates into CASSQSGHLPREQYF. The chain carries TRBV3-1 (or the pseudogene TRBV3-2) and TRBJ2-7, with a tentative D call TRBD1 (6 bases). Trimming removed 2 bases from V and 7 bases from J, with 18 bases in between. Germline CDR1 LGHDT, CDR2 YNNKEL (reference sequence). This CDR3 is 15 amino acids long.

The chain joins TRBV28 to TRBJ2-5; no definite D call. The germline V gene has CDR1 MDHEN and CDR2 SYDVKM. V was clipped by 11 bases and J by 7 bases, with 14 bases between them. The CDR3 totals 11 residues. Here the CDR3 reads CAAGRWGTQYF. CDR3 coding DNA: TGTGCCGCAGGTCGATGGGGGACCCAGTACTTC.

The V gene is TRBV5-1, the J gene TRBJ1-4; no clear D gene. The CDR3 contains 13 residues. Germline V gene sequence: CDR1 SGHRS, CDR2 YFSETQ. V was shortened by 4 bases and J by 4 bases, with 8 bases between the two germline ends. CDR3 in DNA: TGCGCCAGCAGCCCTCCTGGTAATGAAAAACTGTTTTTT. Amino acid sequence: CASSPPGNEKLFF.

The rearrangement uses TRBV28 and TRBJ2-7, with a weak D call TRBD2 (5 bases). The ends were cut back, 4 bases at V and 2 bases at J, with 15 bases in the middle. The CDR3 totals 15 residues. Germline assignment: CDR1 MDHEN and CDR2 SYDVKM. CDR3 nucleotides: TGTGCCAGCAGTTCACCCGGGATCGCTCCCTACGAGCAGTACTTC. It yields the protein CASSSPGIAPYEQYF.

This chain uses TRBV18 with TRBJ1-2; TRBD1 aligns across 9 bases. From germline, CDR1 is KGHSH and CDR2 LQKENI. Unmatched junction bases numbered 5, after V lost 4 bases and J lost 2 bases. CDR3 length: 15 amino acids. The CDR3 here is CASSRPGTGNYGYTF. CDR3 nucleotide sequence: TGTGCCAGCTCACGACCCGGGACAGGGAACTATGGCTACACCTTC.

This chain connects TRBV10-1 to TRBJ2-7, with D tentatively TRBD1 or TRBD2 (6 bases each). The V gene's germline CDR1 is WNHNN and CDR2 SYGVQD (reference sequence). The CDR3 is made up of 14 amino acids. V was clipped by 3 bases and J by 5 bases, with 14 bases between them. CDR3 residues: CASSDTGALNEQYF. The CDR3, as DNA: TGCGCCAGCAGTGATACGGGGGCTCTGAACGAGCAGTACTTC.

This rearrangement joins TRBV19 to TRBJ2-1; TRBD2 is a possible D gene (6 bases). Germline values: CDR1 LNHDA, CDR2 SQIVND (reference sequence). The CDR3 runs to 15 residues. The V end lost 3 bases, the J end lost 6 bases, and 15 bases lay between the germline ends. In nucleotides, the CDR3 is TGTGCCAGTAGTATTTGGCGGACTAACCTCAATGAGCAGTTCTTC. Residues: CASSIWRTNLNEQFF.

V usage is TRBV9 and J usage is TRBJ2-7, with D tentatively TRBD1 (5 bases). V was trimmed by 6 bases and J by 2 bases, leaving 18 bases between them. Germline V gene data show CDR1 as SGDLS and CDR2 as YYNGEE. This CDR3 comprises 15 residues. DNA for the CDR3: TGTGCCAGCACTCCAATAGTGGGGCTACCCTACGAGCAGTACTTC. As protein: CASTPIVGLPYEQYF.

This sequence joins TRBV6-5 and TRBJ2-5; D perhaps matches TRBD2 (6 bases). The J call is doubtful: the DNA matches TRBJ2-7 better. Germline V gene data show CDR1 as MNHEY and CDR2 as SVGAGI. The CDR3 is made up of 14 amino acids. CDR3 DNA: TGTGCCAGCAGTTACCTTCTGGGGGGCTACGAGCAGTACTTC. Amino acids: CASSYLLGGYEQYF.